The following is a T cell receptor beta chain sequence with its context. Antigen unknown. The data originate from a study of a mutant IDH1 vaccine in newly diagnosed glioma. Study in general: Radiotherapy alone preceded vaccination by 4-6 weeks; alternatively, vaccination started with temozolomide cycles.

General observations from the study: Apparently, pseudoprogression bore no relation to changes among the top peripheral T cell clonotypes.

Clones were read by immunoSEQ multiplex PCR, and TCRdb kept only the in-frame ones, dropping some. Of 75,000 to 80,000 clones in the sample, around 90% are singletons; the top ten hold roughly 0.5%. Time point meaning: week 5, during vaccination. What each vaccine dose contained was 300 ug of mutant IDH1 20-mer peptide, accompanied by topical imiquimod. Germline V CDR1 and CDR2: LGHNT, FRNRAP. The V end lost 3 bases, the J end lost 0 bases, and 8 bases lay between the germline ends. There are 15 residues in the CDR3. The source is a woman aged 50 to 65 with glioma. The genes are TRBV12-5 and TRBJ2-2; possibly TRBD1 for D (5 bases). The sample in question was PBMCs, obtained from a glioma patient whose treatment included an IDH1 peptide vaccine. The CDR3 DNA is TGTGCTAGTGGTTTCTGGACATCGAACACCGGGGAGCTGTTTTTT. This sequence encodes CASGFWTSNTGELFF.